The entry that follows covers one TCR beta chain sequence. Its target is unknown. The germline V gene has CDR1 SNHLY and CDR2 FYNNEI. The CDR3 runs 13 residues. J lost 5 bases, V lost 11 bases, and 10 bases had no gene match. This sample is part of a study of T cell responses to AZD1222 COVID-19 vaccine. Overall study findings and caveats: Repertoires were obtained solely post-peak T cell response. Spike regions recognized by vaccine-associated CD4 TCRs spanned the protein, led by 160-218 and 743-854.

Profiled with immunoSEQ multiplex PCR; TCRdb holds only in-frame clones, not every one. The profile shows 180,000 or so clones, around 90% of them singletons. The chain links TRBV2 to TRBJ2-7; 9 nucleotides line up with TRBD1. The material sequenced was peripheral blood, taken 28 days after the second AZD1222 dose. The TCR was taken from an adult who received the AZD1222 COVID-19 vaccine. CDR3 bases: TGTGCCGGAAAACAGGGGGCTAATAACGAGCAGTACTTC. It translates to CAGKQGANNEQYF.